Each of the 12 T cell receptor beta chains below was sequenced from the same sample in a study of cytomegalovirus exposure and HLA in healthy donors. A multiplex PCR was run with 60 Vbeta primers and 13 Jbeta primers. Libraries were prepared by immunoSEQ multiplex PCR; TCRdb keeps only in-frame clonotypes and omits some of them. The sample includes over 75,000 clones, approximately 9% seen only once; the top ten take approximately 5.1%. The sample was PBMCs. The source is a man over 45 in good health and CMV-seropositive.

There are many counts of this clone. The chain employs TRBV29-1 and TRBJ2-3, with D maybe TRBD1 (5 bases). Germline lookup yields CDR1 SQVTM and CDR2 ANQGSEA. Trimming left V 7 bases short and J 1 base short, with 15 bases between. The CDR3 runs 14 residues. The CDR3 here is CSEKGIQGTDTQYF. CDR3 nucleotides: TGCAGCGAGAAGGGAATACAGGGCACAGATACGCAGTATTTT.

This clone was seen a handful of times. The chain's CDR3 is CASNPSRGAVINQPQHF. The CDR3 DNA reads as TGCGCCAGCAACCCAAGCCGGGGGGCTGTAATCAATCAGCCCCAGCATTTT. The chain uses TRBV5-1 and TRBJ1-5; maybe TRBD1 (6 bases). V was clipped by 6 bases and J by 3 bases, with 22 bases between them. Germline V CDR1 and CDR2: SGHRS, YFSETQ. There are 17 residues in the CDR3. The full variable domain, completed using reference TRBV5-1 and TRBJ1-5, is KAGVTQTPRYLIKTRGQQVTLSCSPISGHRSVSWYQQTPGQGLQFLFEYFSETQRNKGNFPGRFSGRQFSNSRSEMNVSTLELGDSALYLCASNPSRGAVINQPQHFGDGTRLSIL.

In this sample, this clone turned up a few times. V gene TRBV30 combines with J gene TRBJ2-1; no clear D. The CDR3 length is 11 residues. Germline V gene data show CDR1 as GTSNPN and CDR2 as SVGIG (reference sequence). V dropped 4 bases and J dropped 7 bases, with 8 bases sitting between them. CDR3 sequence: CAWTSRNEQFF. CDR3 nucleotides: TGTGCCTGGACTTCACGGAATGAGCAGTTCTTC.

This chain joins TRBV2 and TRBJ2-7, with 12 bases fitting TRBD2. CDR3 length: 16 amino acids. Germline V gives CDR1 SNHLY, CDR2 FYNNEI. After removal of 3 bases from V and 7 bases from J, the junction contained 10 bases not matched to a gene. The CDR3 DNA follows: TGTGCCAGCAGTGAGTTCGGACTAGCGGGAACGAGGGAGCAGTACTTC. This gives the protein CASSEFGLAGTREQYF.

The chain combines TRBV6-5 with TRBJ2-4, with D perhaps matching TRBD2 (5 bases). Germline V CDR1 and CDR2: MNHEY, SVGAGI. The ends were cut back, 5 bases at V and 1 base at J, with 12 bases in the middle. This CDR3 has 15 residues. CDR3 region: CASSGRGDAKNIQYF. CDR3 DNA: TGTGCCAGCAGTGGCCGGGGAGACGCCAAAAACATTCAGTACTTC.

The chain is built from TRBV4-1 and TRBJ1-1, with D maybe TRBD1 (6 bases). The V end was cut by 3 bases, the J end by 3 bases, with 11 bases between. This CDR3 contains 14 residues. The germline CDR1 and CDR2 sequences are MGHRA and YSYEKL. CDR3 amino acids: CASSHAQGYTEAFF. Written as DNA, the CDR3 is TGCGCCAGCAGCCACGCTCAGGGGTACACTGAAGCTTTCTTT.

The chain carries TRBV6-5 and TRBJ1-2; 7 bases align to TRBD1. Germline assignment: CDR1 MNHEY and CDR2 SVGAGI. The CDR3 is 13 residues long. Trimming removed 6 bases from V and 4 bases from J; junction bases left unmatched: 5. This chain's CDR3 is CASSPWTGYGYTF. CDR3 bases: TGTGCCAGCAGCCCCTGGACAGGCTATGGCTACACCTTC.

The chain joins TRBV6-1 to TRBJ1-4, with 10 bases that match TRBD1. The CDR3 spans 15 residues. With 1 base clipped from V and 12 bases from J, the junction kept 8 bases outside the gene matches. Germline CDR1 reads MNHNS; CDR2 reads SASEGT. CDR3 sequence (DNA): TGTGCCAGCAGTGAAGATTGGGACAGGGGCGGGGAACTGTTTTTT. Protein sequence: CASSEDWDRGGELFF.

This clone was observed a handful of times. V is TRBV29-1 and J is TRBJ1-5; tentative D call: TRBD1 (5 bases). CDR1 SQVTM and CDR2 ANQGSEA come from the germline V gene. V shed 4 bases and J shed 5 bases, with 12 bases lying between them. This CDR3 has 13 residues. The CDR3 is CSVAVDSYQPQHF. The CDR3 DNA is TGCAGCGTTGCGGTAGACAGTTATCAGCCCCAGCATTTT.

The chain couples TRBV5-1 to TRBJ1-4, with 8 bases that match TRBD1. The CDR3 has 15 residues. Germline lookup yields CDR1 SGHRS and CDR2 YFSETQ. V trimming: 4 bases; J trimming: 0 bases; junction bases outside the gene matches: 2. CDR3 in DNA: TGCGCCAGCAGCCAGGGACAGGCAACTAATGAAAAACTGTTTTTT. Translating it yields CASSQGQATNEKLFF.

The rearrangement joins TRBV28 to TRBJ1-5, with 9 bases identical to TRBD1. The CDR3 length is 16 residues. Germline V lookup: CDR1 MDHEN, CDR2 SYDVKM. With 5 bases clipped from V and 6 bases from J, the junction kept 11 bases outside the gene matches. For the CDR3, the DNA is TGTGCCAGCAGTCGCCCCGGGACAGGGATCGGTCAGCCCCAGCATTTT. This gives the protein CASSRPGTGIGQPQHF. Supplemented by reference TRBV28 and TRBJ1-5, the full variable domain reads DVKVTQSSRYLVKRTGEKVFLECVQDMDHENMFWYRQDPGLGLRLIYFSYDVKMKEKGDIPEGYSVSREKKERFSLILESASTNQTSMYLCASSRPGTGIGQPQHFGDGTRLSIL.

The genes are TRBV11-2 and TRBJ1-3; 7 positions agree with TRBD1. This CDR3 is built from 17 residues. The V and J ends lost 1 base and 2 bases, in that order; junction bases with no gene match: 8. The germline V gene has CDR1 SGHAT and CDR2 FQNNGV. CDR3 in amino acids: CASSLAMTGLTGNTIYF. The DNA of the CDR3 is TGTGCCAGCAGCTTAGCCATGACAGGGCTGACTGGAAACACCATATATTTT. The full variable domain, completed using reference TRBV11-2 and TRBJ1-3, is EAGVAQSPRYKIIEKRQSVAFWCNPISGHATLYWYQQILGQGPKLLIQFQNNGVVDDSQLPKDRFSAERLKGVDSTLKIQPAKLEDSAVYLCASSLAMTGLTGNTIYFGEGSWLTVV.